The 13 T cell receptor beta chains below come from one sample, sequenced in a study of blood T cell repertoires in COVID-19. Profiled with immunoSEQ multiplex PCR; TCRdb holds only in-frame clones, not every one. The sample holds around 220,000 clones, less than 85% seen once. Sequenced input: peripheral blood. These receptors all come from a woman aged 80 or over with active or convalescent COVID-19.

The rearrangement links TRBV5-1 to TRBJ1-1, with 7 bases lining up with TRBD1. Germline V gene sequence: CDR1 SGHRS, CDR2 YFSETQ. Unmatched junction bases numbered 9, after V lost 4 bases and J lost 0 bases. This CDR3 has 16 amino acids. The CDR3 DNA follows: TGCGCCAGCAGCCCCCAGCCGGGACAGATGAACACTGAAGCTTTCTTT. Amino acid sequence: CASSPQPGQMNTEAFF.

The CDR3 DNA is TGTGCCAGCAGCCCCGGGGGGGCGCGGATGGCCGGGGAGCTGTTTTTT. Translation gives CASSPGGARMAGELFF. J is TRBJ2-2 and V is TRBV9, with 8 positions matching TRBD2. Per the germline V gene, CDR1 is SGDLS and CDR2 is YYNGEE. This CDR3 comprises 16 residues. The trim removed 4 bases at V and 6 bases at J, leaving 11 bases unmatched.

CDR3 nucleotide sequence: TGTGCCAGCAGCAGGAGTAGTACTGGCTACACCTTC. Translation: CASSRSSTGYTF. The chain has TRBV3-1 (or the pseudogene TRBV3-2) and TRBJ1-2; D is unresolved. V was shortened by 5 bases and J by 7 bases, with 11 bases between the two germline ends. The germline gives CDR1 LGHDT, CDR2 YNNKEL (reference sequence). CDR3 length: 12 residues.

The rearrangement uses TRBV5-1 and TRBJ1-2; D is possibly TRBD1 (6 bases). Germline CDR1 SGHRS, CDR2 YFSETQ. The CDR3 totals 13 residues. The V and J ends lost 4 bases and 4 bases respectively, with 11 bases between them. In DNA, the CDR3 is TGCGCCAGCAGCCCCGGACAGCGCTATGGCTACACCTTC. Translating gives CASSPGQRYGYTF.

The chain carries TRBV5-5 and TRBJ1-5; D is undetermined. Deletions cut 2 bases from V and 2 bases from J, with 8 bases between. The CDR3 contains 14 residues. Germline CDR1 reads SGHKS; CDR2 reads YYEKEE (reference sequence). The CDR3 bases are TGTGCCAGCAGCTTAGGGAGTGGCAATCAGCCCCAGCATTTT. Its protein product is CASSLGSGNQPQHF.

J is TRBJ2-7 and V is TRBV5-4, with 7 bases that match TRBD1. The V gene end was trimmed by 4 bases and the J gene end by 3 bases; junction bases not matched to a gene: 4. Germline CDR1 and CDR2: SGHNT and YYREEE (reference sequence). This CDR3 has 13 residues. The CDR3 DNA is TGTGCCAGCAGCACGGGACAGCACTACGAGCAGTACTTC. Protein product: CASSTGQHYEQYF.

This sequence joins TRBV3-1 (or the pseudogene TRBV3-2) and TRBJ2-2; TRBD2 is a possible D gene (5 bases). The ends were cut back, 4 bases at V and 0 bases at J, with 21 bases in the middle. The CDR3 sequence is 19 residues long. CDR1 is LGHDT and CDR2 is YNNKEL in the germline V gene (reference sequence). The CDR3 region has the DNA TGTGCCAGCAGCCCTCTTTTCGGGGTAGCCCATGCGAACACCGGGGAGCTGTTTTTT. Translating gives CASSPLFGVAHANTGELFF.

A single count supports this clone. The chain joins TRBV29-1 to TRBJ1-2; D is perhaps TRBD1 (6 bases). The CDR3 runs to 12 residues. CDR1 is SQVTM and CDR2 is ANQGSEA in the germline V gene. For the CDR3, the DNA is TGCACCACGTTGATGGGGGCAAATGGCTACACCTTC. Its translation is CTTLMGANGYTF.

V and J are TRBV19 and TRBJ1-2; 12 nucleotides agree with TRBD1. The J segment lost 4 bases and the V segment lost 9 bases, leaving 3 bases of the junction unmatched. The germline gives CDR1 LNHDA, CDR2 SQIVND (reference sequence). The CDR3 has 13 residues. The CDR3 DNA reads TGTGCCAGCCGGGGACAGGGGGCCTATGGCTACACCTTC. Its translation is CASRGQGAYGYTF.

To note about this clone: A much more abundant neighbour one base away suggests this may be a read error. In the same sample, other DNA sequences code for this CDR3. This sequence joins TRBV18 and TRBJ2-7; TRBD1 matches 7 bases. V lost 4 bases, J lost 0 bases, and 6 bases stayed unmatched. CDR3 length: 15 amino acids. Germline values: CDR1 KGHSH, CDR2 LQKENI. CDR3 bases: TGTGCCAGCTCACTTTACCGGGACAGCTCCTACGAGCAGTACTTC. This codes for CASSLYRDSSYEQYF.

The V and J genes are TRBV24-1 and TRBJ2-3, with TRBD2 identical over 11 bases. The germline V gene encodes CDR1 KGHDR and CDR2 SFDVKD. This CDR3 spans 16 amino acids. V gave up 3 bases and J gave up 5 bases; unmatched junction bases: 6. CDR3 loop: CATSDRLAGNRDTQYF. In DNA form, the CDR3 reads TGTGCCACCAGTGATCGACTAGCGGGGAATCGAGATACGCAGTATTTT.

V gene TRBV19 combines with J gene TRBJ2-5; D gene unclear. CDR3 length: 14 amino acids. CDR1 is LNHDA and CDR2 is SQIVND in the germline V gene (reference sequence). The germline V and J ends were trimmed by 3 bases and 1 base, with 9 bases remaining between them. CDR3 loop: CASSMNTPQETQYF. The CDR3 bases are TGTGCCAGTAGTATGAACACACCCCAAGAGACCCAGTACTTC.

The rearrangement joins TRBV4-2 to TRBJ1-2; D might be TRBD1 (5 bases). The CDR3 has 17 residues. V was clipped by 1 base and J by 0 bases, with 15 bases between them. Germline V gives CDR1 LGHNA, CDR2 YNFKEQ. The chain's CDR3 is CASSQASSKGSNYGYTF. DNA for the CDR3: TGTGCCAGCAGCCAAGCGTCCTCAAAGGGGTCTAACTATGGCTACACCTTC.